The T cell receptor (beta chain) described here comes from a study of blood T cell repertoires in COVID-19. Background on the study: Samples taken during acute and convalescent COVID-19 were collected in the United States, Italy and Spain. Sources were T cells, B-cell-depleted T cells, or PBMCs; the material itself was cDNA or gDNA.

V was shortened by 2 bases and J by 7 bases, with 11 bases between the two germline ends. The V gene's germline CDR1 is SNHLY and CDR2 FYNNEI. The CDR3 runs 13 residues. The method was immunoSEQ multiplex PCR; TCRdb's version includes in-frame clones alone and lacks a portion of them. The sample yields approximately 300,000 clones, roughly 90% seen once. The material sequenced was peripheral blood. The V gene is TRBV2, the J gene TRBJ1-2; D is undetermined. This TCR came from a woman aged 25 to 39 with COVID-19, enrolled during active disease. DNA of the CDR3: TGTGCCAGCAGTGAAAGAGGATTGAGTGGCTACACCTTC. Translated: CASSERGLSGYTF.